This TCR beta chain was documented in a study of cytomegalovirus exposure and HLA in healthy donors. Turning to the study itself: There were around 100 million unique TCR beta sequences, drawn from about 179 million T cells, in an earlier analysis.

Germline lookup yields CDR1 SEHNR and CDR2 FQNEAQ (reference sequence). Trimming removed 2 bases at V and 6 bases at J, with 16 bases between. CDR3 length: 15 residues. A multiplex PCR was run with 60 Vbeta primers and 13 Jbeta primers. Clones were read by immunoSEQ multiplex PCR, and TCRdb kept only the in-frame ones, dropping some. The sample holds 150,000 to 180,000 clones, approximately 74% seen once. This receptor was obtained from a man in his thirties or forties in good health and CMV-seronegative. The chain uses TRBV7-9 and TRBJ1-2; D not resolved. Sequencing was carried out using PBMCs. CDR3 in amino acids: CASSLNRANGDGYTF. DNA for the CDR3: TGTGCCAGCAGCTTAAATCGGGCCAACGGGGATGGCTACACCTTC.